This T cell receptor beta chain was retrieved from a study of radiotherapy plus CTLA-4 blockade in lung cancer. Turning to the study itself: Disease control was achieved by around 33% of patients, and objective responses by about 17%.

The method was immunoSEQ multiplex PCR; TCRdb's version includes in-frame clones alone and lacks a portion of them. Altogether around 100,000 clones are present, about four fifths being singletons, with the ten largest covering roughly 2.8%. Germline lookup yields CDR1 KGHSH and CDR2 LQKENI. The CDR3 sequence is 14 residues long. This clone showed up just a few times. Its antigen is as yet unknown. Ipilimumab-mediated CTLA-4 blockade plus focal radiation was given to patients having chemo-refractory metastatic non-small-cell lung cancer. Regarding the study as a whole: Clones derived from tumor TCRs expanded in blood after radiotherapy plus ipilimumab.

The chain uses TRBV18 and TRBJ2-5, with D perhaps matching TRBD1 (5 bases). The DNA matches TRBJ2-7 better at its end, which makes the J call doubtful. The material was peripheral blood, obtained from a patient treated with radiotherapy plus ipilimumab. This receptor was identified in a human donor with non-small cell lung cancer who had a partial response to radiotherapy plus ipilimumab. Some clones in this sample may be carry-over from other donors' samples. The CDR3 DNA reads TGTGCCAGCTCAAGGGGTATCGCTAACTACGAGCAGTACTTC. This sequence encodes CASSRGIANYEQYF.